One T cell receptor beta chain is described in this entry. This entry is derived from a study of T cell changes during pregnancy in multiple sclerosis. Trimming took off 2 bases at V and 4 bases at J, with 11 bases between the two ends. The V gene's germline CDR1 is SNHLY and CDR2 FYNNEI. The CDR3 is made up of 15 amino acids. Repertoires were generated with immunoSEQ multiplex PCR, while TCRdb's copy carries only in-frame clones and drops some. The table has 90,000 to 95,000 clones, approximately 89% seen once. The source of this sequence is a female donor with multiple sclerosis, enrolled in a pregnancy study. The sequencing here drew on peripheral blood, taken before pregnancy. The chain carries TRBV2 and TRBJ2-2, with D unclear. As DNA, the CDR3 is TGTGCCAGCAGTGAAAGGAGTCGATCCACCGGGGAGCTGTTTTTT. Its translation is CASSERSRSTGELFF.